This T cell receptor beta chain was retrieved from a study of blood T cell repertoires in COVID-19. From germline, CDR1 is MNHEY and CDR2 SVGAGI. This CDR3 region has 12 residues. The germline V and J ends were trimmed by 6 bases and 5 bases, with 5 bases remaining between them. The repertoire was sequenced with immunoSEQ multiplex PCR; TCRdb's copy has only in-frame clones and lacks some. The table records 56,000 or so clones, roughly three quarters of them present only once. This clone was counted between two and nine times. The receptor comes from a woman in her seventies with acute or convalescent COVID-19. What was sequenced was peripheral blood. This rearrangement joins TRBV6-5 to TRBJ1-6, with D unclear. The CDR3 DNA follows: TGTGCCAGCAGGCAGAATAATTCACCCCTCCACTTT. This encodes CASRQNNSPLHF.